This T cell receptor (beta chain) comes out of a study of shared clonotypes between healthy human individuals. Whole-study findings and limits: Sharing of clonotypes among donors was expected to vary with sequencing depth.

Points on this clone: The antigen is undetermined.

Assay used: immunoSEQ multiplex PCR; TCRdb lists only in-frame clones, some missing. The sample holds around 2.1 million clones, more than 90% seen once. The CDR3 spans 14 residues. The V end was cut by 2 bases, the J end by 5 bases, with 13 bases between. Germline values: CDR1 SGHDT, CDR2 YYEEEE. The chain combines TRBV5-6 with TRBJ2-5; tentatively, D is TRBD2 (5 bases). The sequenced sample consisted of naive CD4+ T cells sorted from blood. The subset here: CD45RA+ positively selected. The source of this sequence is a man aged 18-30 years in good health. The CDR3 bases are TGTGCCAGCAGCTTATCCGTTCCGGGGGAGACCCAGTACTTC. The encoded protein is CASSLSVPGETQYF.